A selection of T cell receptor beta chains follows, all from one sample in a study of cytomegalovirus exposure and HLA in healthy donors. TCRdb keeps only in-frame clones here, not all; method: immunoSEQ multiplex PCR. The sample includes 80,000 to 100,000 clones, under 70% of them seen just once. Sequencing was carried out using PBMCs. Receptor source: a man aged 45-60 years in good health and CMV-seronegative. The conserved cysteine and the conserved F or W are not part of the CDR3 here. Each record gives: V gene, J gene, CDR3 protein.

V gene: TRBV10-1
J gene: TRBJ2-1
CDR3 protein: ASSPPSGSYEQF

V gene: TRBV19
J gene: TRBJ2-7
CDR3 protein: ASSAPGQGTYEQY

V gene: TRBV5-6
J gene: TRBJ2-7
CDR3 protein: ASSLLRGGPDEQY

V gene: TRBV5-6
J gene: TRBJ1-4
CDR3 protein: ASSSIQGAANEKLF

V gene: TRBV5-1
J gene: TRBJ1-1
CDR3 protein: ASRGQGGNTEAF

V gene: TRBV27
J gene: TRBJ2-7
CDR3 protein: ASSLSTGVGEQY

V gene: TRBV10-1
J gene: TRBJ2-7
CDR3 protein: ASNGGNEQY

V gene: TRBV13
J gene: TRBJ1-3
CDR3 protein: ASSPGGVSGNTIY

V gene: TRBV18
J gene: TRBJ2-1
CDR3 protein: ASSLWTGSSYNEQF

V gene: TRBV5-1
J gene: TRBJ1-1
CDR3 protein: AIWVRANEAF

V gene: TRBV6-5
J gene: TRBJ1-4
CDR3 protein: ASHPGGRLNEKLF

V gene: TRBV28
J gene: TRBJ1-2
CDR3 protein: ASEEGGRNYGYT

V gene: TRBV29-1
J gene: TRBJ2-5
CDR3 protein: SVQGLGETQY